What follows is one TCR beta chain and its context. This sample is drawn from a study of blood T cell repertoires in COVID-19. At the level of the study: PBMCs, B-cell-depleted T cells, or T cells provided the cDNA or gDNA that made up the material.

After removal of 1 base from V and 0 bases from J, the junction contained 10 bases not matched to a gene. The CDR3 is 18 residues long. Germline V gene data show CDR1 as GTSNPN and CDR2 as SVGIG (reference sequence). Original handling: How many nucleated cells were present was estimated from reference gene primer amplification. Repertoires were generated with immunoSEQ multiplex PCR, while TCRdb's copy carries only in-frame clones and drops some. The D gene and trimming were derived from the DNA, and the V and J assignments and clone size from that table. The sample consists of approximately 300,000 clones, about 84% of them appearing once.

This rearrangement joins TRBV30 to TRBJ1-5; 9 nucleotides line up with TRBD1. The material sequenced was peripheral blood. The sequence was collected from a woman aged 45-59 years with acute or convalescent COVID-19. CDR3 bases: TGTGCCTGGAGTGGAATGGGGACAGGGAGGGTTAGCAATCAGCCCCAGCATTTT. Protein: CAWSGMGTGRVSNQPQHF.